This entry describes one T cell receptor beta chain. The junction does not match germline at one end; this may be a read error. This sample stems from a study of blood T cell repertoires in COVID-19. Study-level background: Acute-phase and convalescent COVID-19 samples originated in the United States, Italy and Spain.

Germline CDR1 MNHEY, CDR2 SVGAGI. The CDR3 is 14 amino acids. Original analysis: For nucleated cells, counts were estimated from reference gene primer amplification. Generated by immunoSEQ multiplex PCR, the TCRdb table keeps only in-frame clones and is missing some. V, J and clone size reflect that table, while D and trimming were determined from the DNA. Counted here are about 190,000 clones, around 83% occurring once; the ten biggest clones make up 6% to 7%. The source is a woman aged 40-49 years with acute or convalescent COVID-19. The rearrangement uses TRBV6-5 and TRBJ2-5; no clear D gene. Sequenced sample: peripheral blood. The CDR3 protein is CASSYYSGQETQYF. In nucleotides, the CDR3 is TGTGCCAGCAGCTACTACAGTGGCCAAGAGACCCAGTACTTC.